These T cell receptor beta chains were read from a single sample in a study of T cells in narcolepsy. Method: immunoSEQ multiplex PCR; TCRdb's copy keeps in-frame clones and lacks some. Among tens of thousands of clones listed, about 80% were seen once. The sequencing input was memory (CD45RA-) CD4+ T cells from blood. The receptor source for this set is a human donor in good health. CDR3s include the opening cysteine and the closing phenylalanine or tryptophan. A D gene is named only where the DNA matches it firmly. Part of the rows lack a size; the others show once, few, many or a class for expanded clones.

CASSWSPQTDTQYF | TGTGCCAGCAGCTGGAGCCCACAGACAGATACGCAGTATTTT | - | TRBJ2-3 | TRBV7-6 | -
CATMEVGRAYEQYF | TGTGCCACCATGGAGGTTGGCAGGGCCTACGAGCAGTACTTC | - | TRBJ2-7 | TRBV6-5 | -
CASHKEDNQPQHF | TGTGCCAGCCATAAGGAGGACAATCAGCCCCAGCATTTT | few | TRBJ1-5 | TRBV2 | -
CASSHAGQGSTGEPFF | TGCGCCAGCAGCCACGCGGGACAGGGGAGCACCGGGGAGCCGTTTTTT | - | TRBJ2-2 | TRBV5-1 | TRBD1
CASSGGNSNQPQHF | TGTGCCAGCAGTGGGGGAAATAGCAATCAGCCCCAGCATTTT | - | TRBJ1-5 | TRBV6-1 | -
CASSYSMGYGYTF | TGTGCCAGCAGTTACTCGATGGGCTATGGCTACACCTTC | - | TRBJ1-2 | TRBV6-5 | -
CASRDPSGNNSPLHF | TGTGCCAGTAGAGATCCGTCCGGGAATAATTCACCCCTCCACTTT | - | TRBJ1-6 | TRBV19 | -
CASSLAGAGAEQYF | TGTGCTAGCAGCTTAGCCGGGGCCGGCGCCGAGCAGTACTTC | - | TRBJ2-7 | TRBV7-7 | -
CASSWDSNTEAFF | TGTGCCAGTAGTTGGGACAGCAACACTGAAGCTTTCTTT | - | TRBJ1-1 | TRBV19 | TRBD1
CASSIIRGQGGSGANVLTF | TGTGCCAGTAGTATAATTAGAGGACAGGGCGGCTCTGGGGCCAACGTCCTGACTTTC | - | TRBJ2-6 | TRBV19 | TRBD1
CASSFPGWGPQETQYF | TGTGCCAGCAGCTTTCCAGGCTGGGGACCCCAAGAGACCCAGTACTTC | - | TRBJ2-5 | TRBV5-8 | -
CASSPKAGSGTVGYTF | TGTGCCAGCAGCCCGAAGGCGGGTTCAGGGACAGTCGGCTACACCTTC | few | TRBJ1-2 | TRBV7-2 | TRBD1
CASSQGQGAGGYTF | TGTGCCAGCAGTCAAGGACAGGGGGCGGGTGGCTACACCTTC | - | TRBJ1-2 | TRBV6-9 | TRBD1
CASSPRTSGGFNEQFF | TGTGCCAGCAGCCCACGGACTAGCGGGGGGTTTAATGAGCAGTTCTTC | - | TRBJ2-1 | TRBV4-2 | TRBD2
CASRQVNNQPQHF | TGTGCCAGCAGACAGGTTAACAATCAGCCCCAGCATTTT | once | TRBJ1-5 | TRBV6-1 | -
CASSPYPFQPQHF | TGTGCCAGCAGTCCCTACCCTTTTCAGCCCCAGCATTTT | - | TRBJ1-5 | TRBV27 | -
CASSSGAGTGEAYEQYF | TGCGCCAGCAGCTCAGGGGCTGGGACAGGGGAAGCCTACGAGCAGTACTTC | - | TRBJ2-7 | TRBV5-1 | TRBD1
CASSLARGKNSPLHF | TGTGCCAGCAGCTTAGCAAGAGGGAAGAATTCACCCCTCCACTTT | - | TRBJ1-6 | TRBV7-2 | -
CASSGGAVPYEQYF | TGTGCCAGCAGCGGCGGGGCAGTCCCATACGAGCAGTACTTC | - | TRBJ2-7 | TRBV5-4 | -
CASNDGGARHNEQFF | TGTGCCAGCAACGACGGGGGGGCCAGGCACAATGAGCAGTTCTTC | - | TRBJ2-1 | TRBV6-1 | TRBD2